A single sample gave rise to the 5 T cell receptor beta chains below, sequenced in a study of molecular identifiers for immune sequencing clone quantification. TCRdb re-called the PCR reads with MiXCR, one entry per CDR3 protein. The sample has just under 650,000 distinct CDR3 sequences, around 20% seen once. Sequencing was carried out using naive CD8+ T cells from blood, with Jurkat cell RNA spiked in. The subset denotes: FACS-sorted CD8+CD4-CCR7+CD45RA+ naive T cells. Every receptor here comes from a human donor in good health. Some libraries in this study had Jurkat cell RNA spiked in.

This clonotype was seen repeatedly, ten times or more. The V and J genes are TRBV14 and TRBJ2-5; the D call may be TRBD1 or TRBD2 (5 bases each). V was pared by 2 bases and J by 7 bases, with 17 bases between. The germline CDR1 and CDR2 sequences are SGHDN and FVKESK. The length of the CDR3 is 15 residues. In DNA form, the CDR3 reads TGTGCCAGCAGCCAATGGGACGGTGCCGCCGCGACCCAGTACTTC. This codes for CASSQWDGAAATQYF.

At least ten counts were recorded for this clonotype. The rearrangement uses TRBV12-3 or TRBV12-4 and TRBJ2-2, with D uncertain. The CDR3 sequence is 13 residues long. V dropped 5 bases and J dropped 6 bases, with 10 bases sitting between them. Here the CDR3 reads CASSKGGAGELFF. The CDR3 coding sequence is TGTGCCAGCAGTAAAGGTGGAGCCGGGGAGCTGTTTTTT.

This chain joins TRBV27 and TRBJ2-2, with D possibly being TRBD2 (5 bases). Germline lookup yields CDR1 MNHEY and CDR2 SMNVEV (reference sequence). V lost 6 bases to trimming and J lost 3 bases, with 8 bases between them. The CDR3 consists of 13 residues. CDR3 nucleotides: TGTGCCAGCAGAGGAGGATACACCGGGGAGCTGTTTTTT. Amino acids: CASRGGYTGELFF.

Turning to this clonotype: Because the CDR3 is missing its conserved closing phenylalanine or tryptophan, this is likely a read error. The chain carries TRBV20-1 and TRBJ2-5; no reliable D call. This CDR3 is 15 amino acids long. With 6 bases removed from V and 0 bases from J, the gap between germline ends came to 17 bases. The germline gives CDR1 DFQATT, CDR2 SNEGSKA (reference sequence). This CDR3 is CSANPQKAYQETQYS. The CDR3 nucleotides are TGCAGTGCAAACCCCCAAAAAGCTTACCAAGAGACCCAGTACTCC.

This clonotype was detected ten times or more. The chain has TRBV10-3 and TRBJ1-6, with D uncertain. The CDR3 has 13 residues. CDR1 and CDR2 (germline): ENHRY, SYGVKD. V lost 7 bases, J lost 9 bases, and 13 bases lay in between. CDR3 bases: TGTGCCATCACCCCCTTGATGGGTTCACCCCTCCACTTT. Protein: CAITPLMGSPLHF.